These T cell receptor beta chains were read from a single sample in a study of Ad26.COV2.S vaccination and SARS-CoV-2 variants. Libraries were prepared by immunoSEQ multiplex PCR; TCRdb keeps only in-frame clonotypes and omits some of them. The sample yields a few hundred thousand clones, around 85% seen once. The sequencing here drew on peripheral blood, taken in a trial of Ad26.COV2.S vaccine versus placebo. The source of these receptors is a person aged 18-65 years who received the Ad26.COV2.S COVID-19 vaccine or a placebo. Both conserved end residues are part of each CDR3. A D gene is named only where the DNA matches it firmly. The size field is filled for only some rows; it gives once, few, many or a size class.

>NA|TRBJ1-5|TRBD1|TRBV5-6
CASSKGQGAHQPQHF
TGTGCCAGCAGCAAGGGACAGGGTGCCCATCAGCCCCAGCATTTT
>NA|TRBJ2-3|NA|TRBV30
CAWDSGTSTDTQYF
TGTGCCTGGGATAGCGGAACTAGCACAGATACGCAGTATTTT
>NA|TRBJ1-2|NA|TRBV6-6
CASSTGSEKFAF
TGTGCCAGCAGTACAGGGTCCGAGAAGTTCGCCTTC
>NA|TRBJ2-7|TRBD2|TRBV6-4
CASSRLAGDSYEQYF
TGTGCCAGCAGTAGACTAGCGGGGGACTCCTACGAGCAGTACTTC
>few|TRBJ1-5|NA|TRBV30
CAWSVLGTSNQPQHF
TGTGCCTGGAGTGTACTGGGTACTAGCAATCAGCCCCAGCATTTT
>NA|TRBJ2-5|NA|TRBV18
CASSREETQYF
TGTGCCAGCTCACGGGAAGAGACCCAGTACTTC
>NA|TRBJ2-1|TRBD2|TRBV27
CASSLPSSGRAPYNEQFF
TGTGCCAGCAGTTTACCGAGTAGCGGGAGGGCCCCCTACAATGAGCAGTTCTTC
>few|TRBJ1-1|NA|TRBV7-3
CASSLTGGNTEAFF
TGTGCCAGCAGCTTAACGGGCGGCAACACTGAAGCTTTCTTT
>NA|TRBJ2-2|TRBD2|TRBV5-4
CASSFYSGSDTGELFF
TGTGCCAGCAGCTTCTATAGCGGGAGTGACACCGGGGAGCTGTTTTTT
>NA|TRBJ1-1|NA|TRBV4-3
CASSQDLIRNTEAFF
TGCGCCAGCAGCCAAGACCTAATCCGGAACACTGAAGCTTTCTTT
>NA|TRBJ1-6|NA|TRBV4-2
CASSREGTRDNSPLHF
TGTGCCAGCAGTCGCGAGGGGACCAGGGATAATTCACCCCTCCACTTT
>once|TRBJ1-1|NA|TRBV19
CASSIDLMDTEAFF
TGTGCCAGTAGTATAGATCTGATGGACACTGAAGCTTTCTTT
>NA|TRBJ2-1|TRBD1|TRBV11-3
CASRGQGSDNEQFF
TGTGCCAGCCGAGGACAGGGGTCGGACAATGAGCAGTTCTTC
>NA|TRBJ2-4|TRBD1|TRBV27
CASSWTGGVGSAKNIQYF
TGTGCCAGCAGCTGGACAGGGGGAGTTGGTTCGGCCAAAAACATTCAGTACTTC
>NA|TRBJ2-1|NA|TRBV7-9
CASSRGPPSSYNEQFF
TGTGCCAGCAGCAGGGGACCGCCGAGCTCCTACAATGAGCAGTTCTTC
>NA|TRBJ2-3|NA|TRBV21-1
CASSKGDTQYF
TGTGCTAGCAGCAAAGGAGATACGCAGTATTTT
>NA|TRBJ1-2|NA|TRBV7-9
CASSLAGPDYNYGYTF
TGTGCCAGCAGCTTAGCCGGACCGGATTATAACTATGGCTACACCTTC
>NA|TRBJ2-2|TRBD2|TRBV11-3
CASSSRLAANTGELFF
TGTGCCAGCAGCTCCAGACTAGCGGCGAACACCGGGGAGCTGTTTTTT
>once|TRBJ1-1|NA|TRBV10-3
CAIGAGYRNTEAFF
TGTGCCATCGGGGCGGGGTACCGGAACACTGAAGCTTTCTTT
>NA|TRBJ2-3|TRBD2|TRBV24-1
CATSDTSGVAGVDTQYF
TGTGCCACCAGTGATACCTCTGGGGTAGCGGGAGTAGATACGCAGTATTTT
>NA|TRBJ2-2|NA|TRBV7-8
CASRPRGNTGELFF
TGTGCCAGCAGGCCCCGGGGGAACACCGGGGAGCTGTTTTTT
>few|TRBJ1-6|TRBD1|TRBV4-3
CASSQDLDRGSSSPLHF
TGCGCCAGCAGCCAAGATTTAGACAGGGGATCAAGTTCACCCCTCCACTTT
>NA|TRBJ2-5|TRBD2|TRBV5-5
CASSPSGEETQYF
TGTGCCAGCAGCCCTAGCGGGGAAGAGACCCAGTACTTC
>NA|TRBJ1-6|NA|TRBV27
CASSLRAKPPNSPLHF
TGTGCCAGCAGTTTAAGGGCGAAACCCCCTAATTCACCCCTCCACTTT
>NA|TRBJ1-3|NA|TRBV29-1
CSATTTGPQTGNTIYF
TGCAGCGCTACAACAACAGGGCCACAGACTGGAAACACCATATATTTT
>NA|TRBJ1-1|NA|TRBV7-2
CASSSGQPANTEAFF
TGTGCCAGCAGCTCCGGACAGCCTGCGAACACTGAAGCTTTCTTT
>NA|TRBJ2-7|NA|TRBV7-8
CASSYRGSYEQYF
TGTGCCAGCAGCTATCGGGGGTCCTACGAGCAGTACTTC
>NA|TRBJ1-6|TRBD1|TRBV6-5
CASSYQGTGANSPLHF
TGTGCCAGCAGTTACCAGGGGACAGGGGCTAATTCACCCCTCCACTTT
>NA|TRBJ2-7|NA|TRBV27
CASSLSRHPYEQYF
TGTGCCAGCAGTTTATCTCGCCACCCCTACGAGCAGTACTTC
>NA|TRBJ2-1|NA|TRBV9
CASSVAGSAGNEQFF
TGTGCCAGCAGCGTAGCTGGGAGTGCCGGGAATGAGCAGTTCTTC
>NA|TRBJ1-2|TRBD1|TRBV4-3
CASSQERGRYGYTF
TGCGCCAGCAGCCAAGAAAGGGGGCGATATGGCTACACCTTC
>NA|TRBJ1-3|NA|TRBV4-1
CASSQFGSGNTIYF
TGCGCCAGCAGCCAATTCGGATCTGGAAACACCATATATTTT
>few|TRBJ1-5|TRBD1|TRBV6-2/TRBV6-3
CASSPDRGQSNQPQHF
TGTGCCAGCAGTCCGGACAGGGGGCAGAGCAATCAGCCCCAGCATTTT
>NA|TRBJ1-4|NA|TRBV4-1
CASSQGSAGASEKLFF
TGCGCCAGCAGCCAAGGATCCGCGGGGGCGAGTGAAAAACTGTTTTTT
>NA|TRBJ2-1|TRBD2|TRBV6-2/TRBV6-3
CASRPSGLVSSYNEQFF
TGTGCCAGCAGACCTTCGGGACTAGTCAGCTCCTACAATGAGCAGTTCTTC
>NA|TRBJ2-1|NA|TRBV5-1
CASSFRRGGGSNEQFF
TGCGCCAGCAGCTTCCGAAGGGGGGGAGGCTCAAATGAGCAGTTCTTC
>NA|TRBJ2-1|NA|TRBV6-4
CASTSQSNEQFF
TGTGCCAGCACTTCGCAGAGCAATGAGCAGTTCTTC
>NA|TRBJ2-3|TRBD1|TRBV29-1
CSVEGRQGSTDTQYF
TGCAGCGTTGAGGGACGACAGGGAAGCACAGATACGCAGTATTTT
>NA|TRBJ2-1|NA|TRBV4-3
CASSQDLGLSFYNEQFF
TGCGCCAGCAGCCAAGATCTGGGACTCTCGTTTTACAATGAGCAGTTCTTC
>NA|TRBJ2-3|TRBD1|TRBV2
CASRPSNVGTGFLDTQYF
TGTGCCAGCAGGCCTTCGAATGTAGGGACAGGGTTCTTGGATACGCAGTATTTT
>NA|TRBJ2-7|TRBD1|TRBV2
CASSGPGQGSKQYF
TGTGCCAGCAGCGGACCGGGACAGGGGTCGAAGCAGTACTTC
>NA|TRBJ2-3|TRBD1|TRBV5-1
CASSLDRGITDTQYF
TGCGCCAGCAGCTTGGACAGGGGCATCACAGATACGCAGTATTTT
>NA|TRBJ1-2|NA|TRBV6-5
CASSYNDRNYGYTF
TGTGCCAGCAGTTATAACGACAGGAACTATGGCTACACCTTC
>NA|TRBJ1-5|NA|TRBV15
CATSRAGTNDQPQHF
TGTGCCACCAGCAGGGCCGGGACAAACGATCAGCCCCAGCATTTT
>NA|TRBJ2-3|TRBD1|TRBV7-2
CASSAQTSGTGGDTQYF
TGTGCCAGCAGCGCTCAGACGTCCGGGACAGGGGGAGATACGCAGTATTTT
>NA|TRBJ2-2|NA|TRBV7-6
CASSPEAANTGELFF
TGTGCCAGCAGCCCGGAAGCTGCAAACACCGGGGAGCTGTTTTTT
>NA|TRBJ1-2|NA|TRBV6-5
CASSSPSRLTYGYTF
TGTGCCAGCAGTTCCCCGTCTAGGTTAACCTATGGCTACACCTTC
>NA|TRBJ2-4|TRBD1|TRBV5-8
CASSRSIPGQGNIQYF
TGTGCCAGCAGCCGTAGTATACCGGGACAGGGAAACATTCAGTACTTC
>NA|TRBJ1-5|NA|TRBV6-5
CASSLSRGSNQPQHF
TGTGCCAGCAGTCTCAGCAGGGGTAGTAATCAGCCCCAGCATTTT
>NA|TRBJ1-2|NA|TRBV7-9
CASSPTGPYGYTF
TGTGCCAGCAGCCCAACAGGGCCCTATGGCTACACCTTC
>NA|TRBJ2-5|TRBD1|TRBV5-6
CASSVGQGKETQYF
TGTGCCAGCAGCGTGGGACAGGGCAAAGAGACCCAGTACTTC
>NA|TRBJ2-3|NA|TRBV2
CASSHRPSTDTQYF
TGTGCCAGCAGCCACCGACCCAGCACAGATACGCAGTATTTT